This T cell receptor (beta chain) emerged from a study of T-cell reconstitution after alpha-beta-depleted transplantation in children. General study points: Expanded graft clones numbering several hundred reportedly gave rise to alpha-beta T cells about two months after transplant.

Germline V gene data show CDR1 as SGHTA and CDR2 as FQGNSA. This CDR3 has 15 residues. Trimming took off 6 bases at V and 5 bases at J, with 20 bases between the two ends. Unique molecular identifiers were used to barcode this TCRbeta library. TCRdb itself ran the PCR reads through MiXCR, one entry per CDR3 protein. The sample contains approximately 45,000 distinct CDR3 sequences, 50% to 55% of which appear only once. As for this clonotype: Antigen unknown.

This material consisted of peripheral blood, taken before TCRalphabeta/CD19-depleted stem cell transplant. This chain connects TRBV7-2 to TRBJ2-7; D is uncertain. This TCR was sampled from a boy younger than two with SCID, due to receive a stem cell transplant. The CDR3 bases are TGTGCCAGCAGATTAATCATGGGTGGCTCGGACGAGCAGTACTTC. Protein product: CASRLIMGGSDEQYF.